The T cell receptor (beta chain) described here comes from a study of identical twins. Remarks on this clonotype: Its antigen is unknown.

Findings of the study overall: Reduced insertions were recorded for abundant cord blood beta clonotypes, with no such pattern in memory repertoires.

The germline V gene encodes CDR1 SGHRS and CDR2 YFSETQ. Trimming took off 0 bases at V and 9 bases at J, with 12 bases between the two ends. There are 13 residues in the CDR3. MiXCR was run by TCRdb on the 5' RACE reads, yielding one entry per CDR3 protein. The sample has 1.5 million to 2 million distinct CDR3 sequences, about 30% seen once. V gene TRBV5-1 combines with J gene TRBJ1-1; no clear D. The clonotype was recovered from a newborn girl in good health. The specimen was cord blood. CDR3 protein: CASSLERGGKAFF. For the CDR3, the DNA is TGCGCCAGCAGCTTGGAACGGGGTGGGAAAGCTTTCTTT.